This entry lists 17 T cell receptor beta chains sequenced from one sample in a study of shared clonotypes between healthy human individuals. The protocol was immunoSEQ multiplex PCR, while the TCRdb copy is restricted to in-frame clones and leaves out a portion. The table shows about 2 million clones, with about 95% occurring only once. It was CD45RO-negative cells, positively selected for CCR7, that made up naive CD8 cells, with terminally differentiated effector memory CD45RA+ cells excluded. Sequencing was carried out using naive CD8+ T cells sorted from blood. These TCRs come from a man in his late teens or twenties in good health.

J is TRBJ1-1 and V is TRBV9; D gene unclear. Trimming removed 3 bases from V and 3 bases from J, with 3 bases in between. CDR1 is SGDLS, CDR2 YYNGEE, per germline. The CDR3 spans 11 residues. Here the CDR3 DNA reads TGTGCCAGCAGCGGGGACACTGAAGCTTTCTTT. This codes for CASSGDTEAFF. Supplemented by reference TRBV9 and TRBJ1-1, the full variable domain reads DSGVTQTPKHLITATGQRVTLRCSPRSGDLSVYWYQQSLDQGLQFLIQYYNGEERAKGNILERFSAQQFPDLHSELNLSSLELGDSALYFCASSGDTEAFFGQGTRLTVV.

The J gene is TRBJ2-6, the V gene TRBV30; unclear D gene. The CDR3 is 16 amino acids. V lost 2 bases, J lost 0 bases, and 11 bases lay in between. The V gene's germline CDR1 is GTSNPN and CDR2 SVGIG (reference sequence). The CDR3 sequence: CAWSRAWGSGANVLTF. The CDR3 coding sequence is TGTGCCTGGAGTCGAGCCTGGGGCTCTGGGGCCAACGTCCTGACTTTC.

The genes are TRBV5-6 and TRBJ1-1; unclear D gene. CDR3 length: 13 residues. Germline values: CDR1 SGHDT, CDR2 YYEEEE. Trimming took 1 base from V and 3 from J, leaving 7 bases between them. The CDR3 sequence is CASSLQIDTEAFF. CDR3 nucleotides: TGTGCCAGCAGCTTGCAGATAGACACTGAAGCTTTCTTT.

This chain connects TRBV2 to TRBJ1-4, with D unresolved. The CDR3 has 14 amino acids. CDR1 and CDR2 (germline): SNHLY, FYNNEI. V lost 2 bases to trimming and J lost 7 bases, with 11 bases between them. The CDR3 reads CASSEFSGGEKLFF. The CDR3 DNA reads TGTGCCAGCAGTGAATTTTCAGGCGGTGAAAAACTGTTTTTT.

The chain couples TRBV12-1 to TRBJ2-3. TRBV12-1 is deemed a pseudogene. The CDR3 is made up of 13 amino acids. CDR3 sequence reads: CASSPPDRDTQYF. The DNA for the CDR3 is TGTGCCAGCAGTCCACCAGACCGAGATACGCAGTATTTT.

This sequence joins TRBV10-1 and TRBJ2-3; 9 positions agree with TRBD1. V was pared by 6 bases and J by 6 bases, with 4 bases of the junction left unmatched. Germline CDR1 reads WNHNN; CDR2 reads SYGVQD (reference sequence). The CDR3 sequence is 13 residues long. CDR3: CASSADRGDTQYF. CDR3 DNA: TGCGCCAGCAGCGCGGACAGGGGTGATACGCAGTATTTT.

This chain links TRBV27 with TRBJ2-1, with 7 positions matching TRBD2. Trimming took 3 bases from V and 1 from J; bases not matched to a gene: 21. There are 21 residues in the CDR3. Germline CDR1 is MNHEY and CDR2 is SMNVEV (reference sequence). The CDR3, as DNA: TGTGCCAGCAGTTTCAATCACCCTGTGAGCGGGACCGATTTTTCCTACAATGAGCAGTTCTTC. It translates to CASSFNHPVSGTDFSYNEQFF.

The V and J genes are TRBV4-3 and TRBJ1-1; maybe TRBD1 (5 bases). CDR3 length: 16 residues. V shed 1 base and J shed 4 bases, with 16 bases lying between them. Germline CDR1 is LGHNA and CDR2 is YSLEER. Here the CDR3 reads CASSQVFQGGSTEAFF. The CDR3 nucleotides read TGCGCCAGCAGCCAAGTGTTTCAGGGAGGGAGCACTGAAGCTTTCTTT.

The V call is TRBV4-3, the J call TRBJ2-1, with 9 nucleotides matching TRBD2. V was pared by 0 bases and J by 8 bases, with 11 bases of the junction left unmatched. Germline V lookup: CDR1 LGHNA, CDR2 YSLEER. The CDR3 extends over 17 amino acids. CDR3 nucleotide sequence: TGCGCCAGCAGCCAAGAGGTAGCGGGAGCCCTGACGGATGAGCAGTTCTTC. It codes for CASSQEVAGALTDEQFF.

The CDR3 here is CASSLYRGLEQFF. In nucleotides, the CDR3 is TGCGCCAGCAGCCTTTACAGGGGGCTTGAGCAGTTCTTC. V and J are TRBV4-1 and TRBJ2-1, with 9 bases aligning to TRBD1. V shed 4 bases, J shed 9 bases, and the junction held 4 bases outside the gene matches. Germline CDR1 reads MGHRA; CDR2 reads YSYEKL. The CDR3 length is 13 residues.

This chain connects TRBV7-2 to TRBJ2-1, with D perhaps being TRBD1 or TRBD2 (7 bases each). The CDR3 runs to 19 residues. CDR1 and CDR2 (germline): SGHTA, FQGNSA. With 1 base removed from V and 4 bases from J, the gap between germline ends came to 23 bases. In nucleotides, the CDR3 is TGTGCCAGCAGCTTAGAAGGGGGCGGCCTAGCGGAAGCGTACAATGAGCAGTTCTTC. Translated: CASSLEGGGLAEAYNEQFF.

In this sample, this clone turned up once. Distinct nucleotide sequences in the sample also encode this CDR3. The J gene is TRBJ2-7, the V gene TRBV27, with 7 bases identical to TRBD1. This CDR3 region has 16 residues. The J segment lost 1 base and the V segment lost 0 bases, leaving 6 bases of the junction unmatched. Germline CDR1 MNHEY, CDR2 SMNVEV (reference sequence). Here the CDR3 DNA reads TGTGCCAGCAGTTTATCAGCCGGGACAGTTTCCTACGAGCAGTACTTC. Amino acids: CASSLSAGTVSYEQYF.

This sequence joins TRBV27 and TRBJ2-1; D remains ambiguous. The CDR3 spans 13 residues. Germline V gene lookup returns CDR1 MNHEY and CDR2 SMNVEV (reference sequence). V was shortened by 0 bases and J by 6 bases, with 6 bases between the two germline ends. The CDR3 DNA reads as TGTGCCAGCAGTTTATCCCTGGTCAATGAGCAGTTCTTC. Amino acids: CASSLSLVNEQFF.

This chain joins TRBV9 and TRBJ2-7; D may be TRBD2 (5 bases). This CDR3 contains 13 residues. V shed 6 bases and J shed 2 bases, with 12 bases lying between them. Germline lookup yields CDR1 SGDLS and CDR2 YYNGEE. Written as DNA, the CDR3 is TGTGCCAGCAAAGAATGGCGGGCCTACGAGCAGTACTTC. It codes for CASKEWRAYEQYF.

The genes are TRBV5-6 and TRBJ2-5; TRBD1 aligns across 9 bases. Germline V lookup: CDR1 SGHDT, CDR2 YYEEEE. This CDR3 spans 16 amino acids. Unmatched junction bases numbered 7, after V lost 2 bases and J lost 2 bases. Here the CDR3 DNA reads TGTGCCAGCAGCTTCCCGGGACAGGGCACACAAGAGACCCAGTACTTC. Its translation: CASSFPGQGTQETQYF.

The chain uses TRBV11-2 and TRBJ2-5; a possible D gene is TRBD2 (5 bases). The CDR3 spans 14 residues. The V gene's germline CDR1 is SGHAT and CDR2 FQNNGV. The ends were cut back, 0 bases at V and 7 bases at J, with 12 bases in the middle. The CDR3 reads CASSLEGAAWTQYF. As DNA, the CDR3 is TGTGCCAGCAGCTTAGAGGGAGCGGCGTGGACCCAGTACTTC. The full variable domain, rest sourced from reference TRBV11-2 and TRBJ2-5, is EAGVAQSPRYKIIEKRQSVAFWCNPISGHATLYWYQQILGQGPKLLIQFQNNGVVDDSQLPKDRFSAERLKGVDSTLKIQPAKLEDSAVYLCASSLEGAAWTQYFGPGTRLLVL.

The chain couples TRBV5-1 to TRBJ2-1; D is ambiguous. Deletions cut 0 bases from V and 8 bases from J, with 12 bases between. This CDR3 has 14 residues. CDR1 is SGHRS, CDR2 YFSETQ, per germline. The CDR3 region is CASSLAAGLDEQFF. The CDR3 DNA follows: TGCGCCAGCAGCTTGGCCGCAGGATTGGATGAGCAGTTCTTC.